These 27 T cell receptor beta chains share one sample of origin, sequenced in a study of blood T cells in healthy people across ages. A J-beta primer mix and a sample-barcoded 5' primer were used in a second PCR of about 7 to 12 cycles. Using its own MiXCR run on the 5' RACE reads, TCRdb lists one record per CDR3 protein. The table records around 700,000 distinct CDR3 sequences, roughly 25% of them present only once. The data also belong to a second study, concerning T cells of mothers and their children.

What was sequenced was blood. All receptors come from a boy younger than 18 in good health.

The chain combines TRBV20-1 with TRBJ2-4, with D perhaps matching TRBD2 (5 bases). Trimming shortened V by 7 bases and J by 5 bases, and 15 bases separated the two germline ends. The germline gives CDR1 DFQATT, CDR2 SNEGSKA (reference sequence). The CDR3 spans 13 residues. CDR3 sequence (DNA): TGCAGTGTAGAGGTAGCGAAGCAAAACATTCAGTACTTC. It encodes CSVEVAKQNIQYF.

This sequence joins TRBV7-9 and TRBJ2-5; 11 positions agree with TRBD2. Trimming took 4 bases from V and 2 from J; bases not matched to a gene: 3. The CDR3 runs to 15 residues. Looked up from germline, CDR1 is SEHNR and CDR2 is FQNEAQ (reference sequence). The CDR3, as DNA: TGTGCCAGCAGCTCGACTAGCGGGATACAAGAGACCCAGTACTTC. Translating gives CASSSTSGIQETQYF.

The chain recombines TRBV13 with TRBJ2-1; the match to TRBD2 covers 9 bases. Germline CDR1 is PRHDT and CDR2 is FYEKMQ (reference sequence). V lost 5 bases to trimming and J lost 1 base; unmatched junction nucleotides: 12. The CDR3 runs to 18 residues. Written as DNA, the CDR3 is TGTGCCAGCAGCCTCAGTCTAGCGGGAAGACCGTCCTACAATGAGCAGTTCTTC. Translating it yields CASSLSLAGRPSYNEQFF.

Note on this clonotype: Being one base from a much bigger clone, this may be a read error. The genes are TRBV29-1 and TRBJ2-1; 12 bases agree with TRBD2. This CDR3 spans 16 amino acids. Germline V gene sequence: CDR1 SQVTM, CDR2 ANQGSEA. The J segment lost 3 bases and the V segment lost 6 bases, leaving 9 bases of the junction unmatched. In DNA form, the CDR3 reads TGCAGCGTATCAACTAGCGGGAGGATCGACTACAATGAGCAGTTCTTC. As protein: CSVSTSGRIDYNEQFF.

This clonotype was recorded only once. The rearrangement uses TRBV21-1 and TRBJ1-1; the table's TRBD1 call for D was not verified on the DNA. TRBV21-1 is described as a pseudogene. The CDR3 length is 16 residues. The CDR3 coding sequence is TGTGCCAGCAAGGCCGGGACACGAGACGTGAACACTGAAGCTTTCTTT. Its translation is CASKAGTRDVNTEAFF.

This clonotype was observed a few times. The chain's CDR3 is CSAQRLAGETQYF. DNA for the CDR3: TGCAGTGCCCAAAGACTAGCGGGAGAGACCCAGTACTTC. The chain links TRBV20-1 to TRBJ2-5; 10 bases are a match to TRBD2. The length of the CDR3 is 13 residues. The V segment lost 6 bases and the J segment 4 bases; nucleotides outside the gene matches: 5. CDR1 and CDR2 (germline): DFQATT, SNEGSKA (reference sequence).

The rearrangement joins TRBV5-1 to TRBJ2-7, with D possibly TRBD2 on 6 matching bases. The germline V gene has CDR1 SGHRS and CDR2 YFSETQ. This CDR3 spans 14 amino acids. V was trimmed by 5 bases and J by 3 bases, leaving 15 bases between them. CDR3 loop: CASRVLAVSYEQYF. In nucleotides, the CDR3 is TGCGCCAGCAGGGTTTTAGCGGTCAGCTACGAGCAGTACTTC.

There are a few counts of this clonotype. The chain links TRBV7-6 to TRBJ1-2; a possible D gene is TRBD1 (5 bases). This CDR3 contains 13 residues. The germline CDR1 and CDR2 sequences are SGHVS and FNYEAQ. The V end was cut by 3 bases, the J end by 8 bases, with 13 bases between. This CDR3 is CASSFDRSSGYTF. Here the CDR3 DNA reads TGTGCCAGCAGCTTTGACAGATCATCGGGCTACACCTTC.

The chain couples TRBV28 to TRBJ2-5; D might be TRBD2 (6 bases). The last part of the DNA fits TRBJ2-1 better; the J call may be wrong. Germline V CDR1 and CDR2: MDHEN, SYDVKM. This CDR3 has 14 amino acids. CDR3 loop: CASSFAREDNEQFF. CDR3 bases: TGTGCCAGCAGTTTCGCCAGGGAGGACAATGAGCAGTTCTTC.

This clonotype is a singleton in its sample. The gene calls are TRBV6-5 and TRBJ2-5, with 11 bases identical to TRBD2. The V and J ends lost 2 bases and 3 bases, in that order; junction bases with no gene match: 2. This CDR3 region has 15 residues. Germline V CDR1 and CDR2: MNHEY, SVGAGI. Here the CDR3 reads CASSYGGLAEETQYF. The CDR3 nucleotides are TGTGCCAGCAGTTACGGGGGACTAGCGGAAGAGACCCAGTACTTC.

This clonotype appeared a few times. This chain links TRBV5-1 with TRBJ2-5; D is undetermined. V shed 4 bases and J shed 0 bases, with 19 bases lying between them. Germline lookup yields CDR1 SGHRS and CDR2 YFSETQ. This CDR3 contains 17 residues. This CDR3 reads CASSKPGPSEDQETQYF. The CDR3 DNA reads as TGCGCCAGCAGCAAACCAGGACCGTCCGAGGACCAAGAGACCCAGTACTTC.

In this sample, this clonotype turned up many times. The genes are TRBV4-3 and TRBJ2-1; the D is unclear. Trimming left V 3 bases short and J 6 bases short, with 3 bases between. This CDR3 comprises 11 residues. Per the germline V gene, CDR1 is LGHNA and CDR2 is YSLEER. The CDR3 DNA follows: TGCGCCAGCAGCCAGCGCAATGAGCAGTTCTTC. It specifies CASSQRNEQFF.

The chain links TRBV3-1 to TRBJ2-6; the D is unclear. CDR3 size: 12 residues. With 1 base removed from V and 13 bases from J, the gap between germline ends came to 8 bases. The germline CDR1 and CDR2 sequences are LGHDT and YNNKEL (reference sequence). The CDR3 DNA follows: TGTGCCAGCAGCCAAGGACCGCTAGTCCTGACTTTC. Translated: CASSQGPLVLTF.

CDR3 DNA sequence: TGCAGCGCGGTCCGGGGAGGAGAATCCTACGAGCAGTACTTC. It yields the protein CSAVRGGESYEQYF. The chain combines TRBV29-1 with TRBJ2-7, with D possibly matching TRBD2 (6 bases). Per germline, CDR1 SQVTM and CDR2 ANQGSEA. The CDR3 totals 14 residues. V was trimmed by 7 bases and J by 1 base, leaving 17 bases between them.

The chain links TRBV29-1 to TRBJ1-2, with D maybe TRBD1 (5 bases). Deletions cut 0 bases from V and 12 bases from J, with 14 bases between. Germline V gene lookup returns CDR1 SQVTM and CDR2 ANQGSEA. The CDR3 covers 12 residues. The CDR3: CSVEDRGTFDTF. The CDR3 DNA is TGCAGCGTTGAAGATCGAGGGACCTTCGACACCTTC.

The rearrangement joins TRBV29-1 to TRBJ2-7; no clear D. V dropped 4 bases and J dropped 8 bases, with 9 bases sitting between them. Germline loops: CDR1 SQVTM, CDR2 ANQGSEA. This CDR3 has 10 amino acids. Here the CDR3 reads CSVVKNQQYF. The CDR3, as DNA: TGCAGCGTTGTTAAGAACCAGCAGTACTTC.

V gene TRBV28 combines with J gene TRBJ2-5; D not certain. The germline V and J ends were trimmed by 3 bases and 5 bases, with 10 bases remaining between them. The length of the CDR3 is 13 residues. The germline V gene encodes CDR1 MDHEN and CDR2 SYDVKM. CDR3 amino acids: CASSFRLLETQYF. Written as DNA, the CDR3 is TGTGCCAGCAGTTTTCGTTTGTTGGAGACCCAGTACTTC.

This chain joins TRBV6-5 and TRBJ2-5; 7 nucleotides line up with TRBD1. The J call may be faulty, since TRBJ2-7 better matches the DNA end. This CDR3 contains 14 residues. Germline V gene data show CDR1 as MNHEY and CDR2 as SVGAGI. The CDR3 spells CASSYRQGYYEQYF. CDR3 nucleotides: TGTGCCAGCAGTTACCGACAGGGATACTACGAGCAGTACTTC.

This clonotype turned up a few times. The rearrangement joins TRBV2 to TRBJ2-5; TRBD2 matches 13 bases. From germline, CDR1 is SNHLY and CDR2 FYNNEI. J lost 9 bases, V lost 8 bases, and 6 bases had no gene match. The CDR3 covers 13 residues. The CDR3 spells CASRGLAGYPQYF. The CDR3 nucleotides read TGTGCCAGCCGGGGACTAGCGGGATATCCCCAGTACTTC.

The table lists this clonotype with a few counts. The rearrangement uses TRBV9 and TRBJ2-7; 10 bases fit TRBD2. This CDR3 region has 14 residues. Germline CDR1 SGDLS, CDR2 YYNGEE. V dropped 3 bases and J dropped 7; count of bases not matched to a gene: 7. CDR3 nucleotide sequence: TGTGCCAGCAGCGACCCGGGACTAGCGAGTGAGCAGTACTTC. The encoded protein is CASSDPGLASEQYF.

This chain uses TRBV23-1 with TRBJ2-1; D uncertain. TRBV23-1 is marked as an open reading frame, function uncertain. This CDR3 contains 12 residues. Trimming removed 0 bases from V and 15 bases from J, with 12 bases in between. As DNA, the CDR3 is TGCGCCAGCAGTCAATCGAATAGGGAATCGTTCTTC. It translates to CASSQSNRESFF.

The gene calls are TRBV12-5 and TRBJ2-1; no definite D call. The V end lost 0 bases, the J end lost 7 bases, and 13 bases lay between the germline ends. The CDR3 has 15 residues. The V gene's germline CDR1 is LGHNT and CDR2 FRNRAP. CDR3 residues: CASGLVVGPSNEQFF. CDR3 bases: TGTGCTAGTGGTTTGGTAGTGGGCCCCTCAAATGAGCAGTTCTTC.

The chain is built from TRBV5-6 and TRBJ2-6; a possible D gene is TRBD2 (5 bases). The CDR3 has 15 residues. CDR1 is SGHDT, CDR2 YYEEEE, per germline. Deletions cut 1 base from V and 6 bases from J, with 11 bases between. The DNA of the CDR3 is TGTGCCAGCAGCTTGCGAGAGGGTATGGCCAACGTCCTGACTTTC. The encoded protein is CASSLREGMANVLTF.

The chain joins TRBV2 to TRBJ2-1; no clear D gene. This CDR3 is built from 10 residues. Germline V lookup: CDR1 SNHLY, CDR2 FYNNEI. Deletions cut 6 bases from V and 7 bases from J, with 4 bases between. CDR3 nucleotide sequence: TGTGCCAGCAGAGTGAATGAGCAGTTCTTC. It encodes CASRVNEQFF.

This clonotype was found once. The CDR3 DNA sequence: TGTGCCAGCAGGATTCTATGGGGCGGAAACACTGAAGCTTTCTTT. Its translation is CASRILWGGNTEAFF. V is TRBV6-6 and J is TRBJ1-1; TRBD1 might be the D (5 bases). The CDR3 spans 15 residues. The V gene lost 6 bases and the J gene lost 2 bases, with 16 bases spanning the gap. Germline CDR1 reads MNHNY; CDR2 reads SVGAGI (reference sequence).

This clonotype was counted between two and nine times. The chain couples TRBV12-3 or TRBV12-4 to TRBJ2-3, with no clear D. V was shortened by 6 bases and J by 6 bases, with 16 bases between the two germline ends. CDR3 length equals 14 residues. CDR3 region: CASRGSAFLDTQYF. The CDR3 DNA follows: TGTGCCAGCAGAGGCAGCGCATTCTTGGATACGCAGTATTTT.

The V call is TRBV4-1, the J call TRBJ2-7, with 9 bases aligning to TRBD2. Per germline, CDR1 MGHRA and CDR2 YSYEKL. The CDR3 is 13 residues long. With 8 bases clipped from V and 2 bases from J, the junction kept 4 bases outside the gene matches. The chain's CDR3 is CASPERGAYEQYF. DNA of the CDR3: TGCGCCAGCCCCGAGCGGGGGGCCTACGAGCAGTACTTC.